This T cell receptor beta chain was recorded in a study of T cells in Graves' hyperthyroidism and ophthalmopathy. Notes on the study in general: Among clonotypes expanded in thyroid above 0.001, most were also found in blood.

Exclusion of a patient resulted from uncontrolled infection, other autoimmune disease, pregnancy or lactation. Diagnoses used clinical symptoms, serum thyroxine and TRAb, thyroid ultrasound and orbital computed tomography. PBMCs came from over 8.5 ml fresh peripheral blood. From RNA transcripts, TCR beta CDR3 regions were amplified. HTBI primers were used for first-round RT-PCR of the TCR CDR3. TCRdb re-derived calls from the multiplex PCR reads in MiXCR, one entry per CDR3 protein. The sample holds about 250,000 distinct CDR3 sequences; approximately 14% are singletons and the top ten take about 33%. This clonotype showed up just once. The antigen is not known. The CDR3 covers 16 residues. The V gene end was trimmed by 4 bases and the J gene end by 4 bases; junction bases not matched to a gene: 11. The germline CDR1 and CDR2 sequences are SNHLY and FYNNEI.

V usage is TRBV2 and J usage is TRBJ1-1, with 8 bases that match TRBD1. The sequenced sample was blood. This receptor was taken from a woman in her forties or fifties with Graves' hyperthyroidism that later progressed to Graves' ophthalmopathy. The CDR3 loop is CASSGSQGAGFTEAFF. The CDR3 DNA is TGTGCCAGCAGTGGGTCTCAGGGGGCAGGGTTCACTGAAGCTTTCTTT.